What follows are 28 T cell receptor beta chains derived from one specimen sequenced in a study of technical replicates of blood from several donors. Libraries were prepared by immunoSEQ multiplex PCR; TCRdb keeps only in-frame clonotypes and omits some of them. The sample holds about 16,000 clones, about 86% seen once. Specimen: PBMCs. Source of these receptors: a human donor in good health.

The chain is built from TRBV7-9 and TRBJ1-1; 8 positions agree with TRBD1. CDR3 length equals 16 residues. Looked up from germline, CDR1 is SEHNR and CDR2 is FQNEAQ (reference sequence). The V and J ends lost 3 bases and 1 base, in that order; junction bases with no gene match: 7. The CDR3 loop reads CASSFSPGTGNTEAFF. In nucleotides, the CDR3 is TGTGCCAGCAGCTTCAGTCCCGGGACAGGGAACACTGAAGCTTTCTTT.

The chain recombines TRBV6-1 with TRBJ1-3; D is possibly TRBD1 (5 bases). Trimming cost V 6 bases and J 0 bases, with 12 bases left between them. CDR1 is MNHNS, CDR2 SASEGT, per germline. This CDR3 has 15 amino acids. The CDR3 coding sequence is TGTGCCAGCAGGAACCCTGACAGCTCTGGAAACACCATATATTTT. This encodes CASRNPDSSGNTIYF.

This sequence joins TRBV27 and TRBJ2-5, with D possibly matching TRBD1 (6 bases). V shed 3 bases and J shed 4 bases, with 12 bases lying between them. Germline CDR1 and CDR2: MNHEY and SMNVEV (reference sequence). CDR3 length: 14 residues. CDR3 loop: CASSFGRGAETQYF. The CDR3 nucleotides are TGTGCCAGCAGTTTTGGCAGGGGAGCAGAGACCCAGTACTTC.

CDR3 sequence reads: CASSLMTGGRSSYEQYF. The CDR3 DNA reads TGTGCCAGCAGCCTGATGACAGGGGGCAGGAGCTCCTACGAGCAGTACTTC. The chain couples TRBV5-4 to TRBJ2-7, with TRBD1 matching 10 bases. Germline CDR1 is SGHNT and CDR2 is YYREEE (reference sequence). The CDR3 length is 17 residues. The ends lost 4 bases at V and 0 bases at J; junction bases unmatched: 10.

This clone was picked up one time. The CDR3 DNA reads as TGCGCCAGCAGCTTGGCCGAGGGAGCTGGCACAGATACGCAGTATTTT. This sequence encodes CASSLAEGAGTDTQYF. The V call is TRBV5-1, the J call TRBJ2-3; D perhaps matches TRBD2 (5 bases). With 0 bases removed from V and 1 base from J, the gap between germline ends came to 12 bases. Germline V gene sequence: CDR1 SGHRS, CDR2 YFSETQ. CDR3 length: 16 residues.

The chain uses TRBV19 and TRBJ2-1; D might be TRBD1 (5 bases). V was trimmed by 6 bases and J by 6 bases, leaving 9 bases between them. CDR3 length: 12 residues. CDR1 LNHDA and CDR2 SQIVND come from the germline V gene (reference sequence). The chain's CDR3 is CASSQGSNEQFF. In nucleotides, the CDR3 is TGTGCCAGTAGCCAGGGATCCAATGAGCAGTTCTTC.

This rearrangement joins TRBV18 to TRBJ2-7; 8 nucleotides align to TRBD1. This CDR3 is built from 14 residues. CDR1 and CDR2 from the germline V gene are KGHSH and LQKENI. V dropped 4 bases and J dropped 3; count of bases not matched to a gene: 5. The CDR3 coding sequence is TGTGCCAGCTCACTTGGGACAGGCATCTACGAGCAGTACTTC. Amino acid sequence: CASSLGTGIYEQYF.

The gene calls are TRBV6-1 and TRBJ2-7, with D tentatively TRBD2 (5 bases). The germline V gene has CDR1 MNHNS and CDR2 SASEGT. The CDR3 extends over 14 amino acids. V was shortened by 7 bases and J by 0 bases, with 13 bases between the two germline ends. CDR3 sequence reads: CASNLDLSSYEQYF. The CDR3 DNA reads as TGTGCCAGCAATCTGGACTTGAGCTCCTACGAGCAGTACTTC.

The V and J genes are TRBV2 and TRBJ2-5, with D tentatively TRBD2 (6 bases). V lost 4 bases and J 3 bases, leaving 15 bases between the germline ends. Germline V gene data show CDR1 as SNHLY and CDR2 as FYNNEI. This CDR3 has 15 residues. This CDR3 is CASSGQGGIKETQYF. CDR3 coding DNA: TGTGCCAGCAGTGGCCAAGGCGGGATTAAAGAGACCCAGTACTTC.

As DNA, the CDR3 is TGTGCCAGCTCGAAAGGGGGCTATGAGACCCAGTACTTC. Translated: CASSKGGYETQYF. V gene TRBV18 combines with J gene TRBJ2-5; 7 bases match TRBD1. CDR1 KGHSH and CDR2 LQKENI come from the germline V gene. The CDR3 is 13 amino acids. Germline trimming cut 6 bases from V and 5 bases from J; bases unmatched to any gene: 6.

The CDR3 here is CASSLRTRQGVNTGELFF. The DNA for the CDR3 is TGTGCCAGCAGCTTAAGAACTCGCCAGGGCGTGAACACCGGGGAGCTGTTTTTT. The genes are TRBV11-2 and TRBJ2-2; a weak D match, TRBD1 (5 bases). CDR1 and CDR2 (germline): SGHAT, FQNNGV. CDR3 size: 18 residues. V shed 2 bases and J shed 1 base, with 17 bases lying between them.

The V gene is TRBV7-6, the J gene TRBJ1-5; the D is unclear. The germline V gene has CDR1 SGHVS and CDR2 FNYEAQ. Deletions cut 6 bases from V and 5 bases from J, with 11 bases between. CDR3 length equals 13 residues. The CDR3 protein is CASSYDGDQPQHF. CDR3 in DNA: TGTGCCAGCAGTTACGACGGGGATCAGCCCCAGCATTTT.

V and J are TRBV9 and TRBJ2-1, with 7 nucleotides matching TRBD1. The CDR3 sequence is 15 residues long. Losses at the gene ends were 2 bases for V and 10 bases for J; bases not matched to a gene: 12. Germline V gene data show CDR1 as SGDLS and CDR2 as YYNGEE. The CDR3: CASSVGQVLGGEQFF. In nucleotides, the CDR3 is TGTGCCAGCAGCGTTGGACAGGTATTAGGGGGCGAGCAGTTCTTC.

This clone has a single count. The J gene is TRBJ1-2, the V gene TRBV7-9; D gene uncertain. There are 12 residues in the CDR3. CDR1 SEHNR and CDR2 FQNEAQ come from the germline V gene (reference sequence). The V end was cut by 4 bases, the J end by 6 bases, with 9 bases between. For the CDR3, the DNA is TGTGCCAGCAGCTCGCCGCGGGATGGCTACACCTTC. Its protein product is CASSSPRDGYTF.

The genes are TRBV5-8 and TRBJ1-1; 10 positions agree with TRBD1. The V and J ends lost 4 bases and 5 bases, in that order; junction bases with no gene match: 5. The CDR3 runs to 14 residues. Germline values: CDR1 SGHTS, CDR2 YDEGEE. This CDR3 is CASSLGTGVTEAFF. Written as DNA, the CDR3 is TGTGCCAGCAGCCTAGGGACAGGGGTGACTGAAGCTTTCTTT.

The V call is TRBV6-5, the J call TRBJ1-2, with D maybe TRBD1 (5 bases). The CDR3 sequence is 14 residues long. Trimming cost V 5 bases and J 0 bases, with 10 bases left between them. Germline V CDR1 and CDR2: MNHEY, SVGAGI. CDR3 nucleotides: TGTGCCAGCAGTCAGGGAACCTCTAACTATGGCTACACCTTC. This encodes CASSQGTSNYGYTF.

The rearrangement uses TRBV6-1 and TRBJ2-5; 13 bases agree with TRBD2. Germline CDR1 is MNHNS and CDR2 is SASEGT. CDR3 length equals 15 residues. The V gene end was trimmed by 6 bases and the J gene end by 10 bases; junction bases not matched to a gene: 11. CDR3 region: CASRPGLAGMRDQYF. The DNA of the CDR3 is TGTGCCAGCAGGCCGGGACTAGCGGGAATGCGGGACCAGTACTTC.

The chain carries TRBV6-4 and TRBJ2-3; the match to TRBD2 covers 10 bases. Germline CDR1 MRHNA, CDR2 SNTAGT. V dropped 5 bases and J dropped 0; count of bases not matched to a gene: 2. The CDR3 sequence is 15 residues long. CDR3 sequence (DNA): TGTGCCAGCAGTCCGACTAGCGGGAGCACAGATACGCAGTATTTT. Amino acids: CASSPTSGSTDTQYF.

The V and J genes are TRBV7-9 and TRBJ2-5, with 7 positions matching TRBD2. The CDR3 has 14 amino acids. Per germline, CDR1 SEHNR and CDR2 FQNEAQ (reference sequence). The trim removed 8 bases at V and 5 bases at J, leaving 11 bases unmatched. The CDR3: CASGMPGGGETQYF. The CDR3 DNA reads as TGTGCCAGCGGAATGCCGGGAGGAGGGGAGACCCAGTACTTC.

The chain carries TRBV28 and TRBJ1-3, with 7 bases aligning to TRBD1. The CDR3 extends over 14 amino acids. In germline, CDR1 is MDHEN, CDR2 SYDVKM. Trimming took 8 bases from V and 4 from J; bases not matched to a gene: 8. The CDR3 DNA reads TGTGCCAGCTCAACAGGGGTAACCGGAAACACCATATATTTT. Encoded protein: CASSTGVTGNTIYF.

This rearrangement joins TRBV30 to TRBJ2-1; 13 nucleotides match TRBD2. V was pared by 2 bases and J by 8 bases, with 9 bases of the junction left unmatched. Germline V gives CDR1 GTSNPN, CDR2 SVGIG (reference sequence). The CDR3 contains 16 residues. DNA for the CDR3: TGTGCCTGGAGTCCACCGGGACTAGCGGGATTCCATGAGCAGTTCTTC. It codes for CAWSPPGLAGFHEQFF.

This clone turned up a few times. In DNA, the CDR3 is TGTGCCAGCAGTGCAACAGAGAATCAGCCCCAGCATTTT. Its protein is CASSATENQPQHF. The chain joins TRBV6-1 to TRBJ1-5; D is unresolved. Germline CDR1 MNHNS, CDR2 SASEGT. The CDR3 totals 13 residues. With 4 bases removed from V and 4 bases from J, the gap between germline ends came to 8 bases.

The chain links TRBV10-1 to TRBJ2-3, with no clear D. The germline V gene encodes CDR1 WNHNN and CDR2 SYGVQD (reference sequence). V was pared by 7 bases and J by 2 bases, with 10 bases between. There are 13 residues in the CDR3. The CDR3 DNA is TGCGCCAGCAACGAGTTTGTCACAGATACGCAGTATTTT. Translation: CASNEFVTDTQYF.

The V and J genes are TRBV6-5 and TRBJ1-3, with D unresolved. Germline loops: CDR1 MNHEY, CDR2 SVGAGI. The CDR3 runs to 16 residues. Trimming stripped 4 bases from V and 7 bases from J, with 20 bases between. In DNA form, the CDR3 reads TGTGCCAGCAGTTCCGGCCCGGCGGGGAATATGAACACCATATATTTT. It is translated as CASSSGPAGNMNTIYF.

This clone was observed once. The chain employs TRBV27 and TRBJ2-7, with TRBD2 matching over 10 bases. After removal of 3 bases from V and 3 bases from J, the junction contained 5 bases not matched to a gene. Germline CDR1 reads MNHEY; CDR2 reads SMNVEV (reference sequence). The CDR3 is 15 amino acids. The CDR3 spells CASSLLTSGDYEQYF. CDR3 bases: TGTGCCAGCAGTTTGCTAACTAGCGGGGACTACGAGCAGTACTTC.

This clone was seen once. The chain has TRBV19 and TRBJ2-1; 10 bases are shared with TRBD2. CDR3 length: 17 residues. In germline, CDR1 is LNHDA, CDR2 SQIVND (reference sequence). After removal of 7 bases from V and 3 bases from J, the junction contained 12 bases not matched to a gene. This CDR3 reads CASTTQTLAGIYNEQFF. CDR3 nucleotide sequence: TGTGCCAGTACGACACAGACACTAGCGGGAATCTACAATGAGCAGTTCTTC.

This clone was recorded once. The V and J genes are TRBV9 and TRBJ2-1; 9 bases match TRBD1. With V trimmed by 0 bases and J by 5 bases, 6 bases remained unmatched. This CDR3 spans 16 amino acids. Germline V gene sequence: CDR1 SGDLS, CDR2 YYNGEE. The CDR3, as DNA: TGTGCCAGCAGCGTAGCTGGGACAGGGAGGAACAATGAGCAGTTCTTC. Its protein product is CASSVAGTGRNNEQFF. Supplemented by reference TRBV9 and TRBJ2-1, the full variable domain reads DSGVTQTPKHLITATGQRVTLRCSPRSGDLSVYWYQQSLDQGLQFLIQYYNGEERAKGNILERFSAQQFPDLHSELNLSSLELGDSALYFCASSVAGTGRNNEQFFGPGTRLTVL.

This clone showed up just a few times. The V and J genes are TRBV6-1 and TRBJ1-1; the D is unclear. V was pared by 4 bases and J by 7 bases, with 10 bases between. CDR1 and CDR2 from the germline V gene are MNHNS and SASEGT. The CDR3 loop spans 12 amino acids. CDR3 sequence: CASSVYSVEAFF. CDR3 sequence (DNA): TGTGCCAGCAGTGTCTACTCGGTTGAAGCTTTCTTT.